Following are 2 T cell receptor beta chains from one sample sequenced in a study of shared clonotypes between healthy human individuals. Here immunoSEQ multiplex PCR was the method, and the copy in TCRdb shows in-frame clones only, minus some. The sample lists fewer than 2.5 million clones, 90% to 95% occurring once. The source material was naive CD4+ T cells from PBMCs. The subset: CD45RA+ positively selected. The receptors derive from a man between 18 and 35 years old in good health. Some clones in this sample may be carry-over from other donors' samples.

For the CDR3, the DNA is TGTGCCAGCAGGTATAGAGATACGCAGTATTTT. It translates to CASRYRDTQYF. V and J are TRBV6-5 and TRBJ2-3; no definite D call. The CDR3 is 11 residues long. The germline gives CDR1 MNHEY, CDR2 SVGAGI. Trimming cost V 6 bases and J 5 bases, with 6 bases left between them.

This clone was detected once. This rearrangement joins TRBV5-6 to TRBJ2-3; D call uncertain. The CDR3 is made up of 16 amino acids. Per the germline V gene, CDR1 is SGHDT and CDR2 is YYEEEE. The germline V and J ends were trimmed by 4 bases and 0 bases, with 15 bases remaining between them. This chain's CDR3 is CASSTIRWLSTDTQYF. In DNA, the CDR3 is TGTGCCAGCAGCACTATTAGGTGGCTTAGCACAGATACGCAGTATTTT.